This T cell receptor (beta chain) appears in the sequencing data of a study of T-cell reconstitution after alpha-beta-depleted transplantation in children. Unique molecular identifiers were incorporated during preparation of the TCRbeta library. TCRdb re-analysed the PCR reads in MiXCR, keeping a single row per CDR3 protein. The data hold nearly 400,000 distinct CDR3 sequences, with around 21% observed a single time. Germline-derived CDR1 and CDR2 are DFQATT and SNEGSKA (reference sequence). Trimming at V came to 4 bases and at J to 3 bases, leaving 5 bases not matched to a gene. This CDR3 contains 13 residues.

The sample in question was PBMCs from the stem cell graft donor, obtained from the stem cell graft. The V call is TRBV20-1, the J call TRBJ2-7, with 8 positions matching TRBD2. The sequence derives from a human donor who donated a stem cell graft to a child with acute myeloid leukemia. The CDR3 nucleotides read TGCAGTGCTATAAGCGGGAGCGTCTACGAGCAGTACTTC. Its translation is CSAISGSVYEQYF.